The clone carrying this T cell receptor (beta chain) is medium-sized. The data belong to a study of blood T cell repertoires in COVID-19. Study-level information: From T cells, B-cell-depleted T cells, or PBMCs came the material, which was cDNA or gDNA.

In the study's own analysis: Cell counts per sample came from amplifying reference gene primers. The data were produced by immunoSEQ multiplex PCR, yet TCRdb's version contains in-frame clones alone and is incomplete. V and J calls and clone size are given by that table; D and trimming were obtained from the DNA. Of approximately 140,000 clones listed, approximately 88% are singletons. CDR3 length equals 15 residues. In germline, CDR1 is LNHDA, CDR2 SQIVND (reference sequence). Trimming shortened V by 2 bases and J by 4 bases, and 12 bases separated the two germline ends. This receptor was taken from a man between 65 and 85 years old with acute or convalescent COVID-19. Sequencing input: peripheral blood. The gene calls are TRBV19 and TRBJ1-5, with D possibly TRBD1 on 6 matching bases. This CDR3 reads CASSIKDSLNQPQHF. The CDR3 DNA follows: TGTGCCAGTAGTATAAAGGACAGTCTTAATCAGCCCCAGCATTTT.